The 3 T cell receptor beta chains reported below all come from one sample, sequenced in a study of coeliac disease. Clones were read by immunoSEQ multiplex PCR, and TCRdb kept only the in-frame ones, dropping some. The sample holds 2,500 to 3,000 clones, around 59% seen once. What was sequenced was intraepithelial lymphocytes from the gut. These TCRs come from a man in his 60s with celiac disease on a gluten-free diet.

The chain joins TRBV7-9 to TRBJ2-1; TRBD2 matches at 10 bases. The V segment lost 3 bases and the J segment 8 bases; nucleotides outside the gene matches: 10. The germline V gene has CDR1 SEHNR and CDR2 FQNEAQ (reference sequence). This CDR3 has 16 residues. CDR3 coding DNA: TGTGCCAGCAGCTTTCTCCCGCTAGCGGGAGACGATGAGCAGTTCTTC. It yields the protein CASSFLPLAGDDEQFF.

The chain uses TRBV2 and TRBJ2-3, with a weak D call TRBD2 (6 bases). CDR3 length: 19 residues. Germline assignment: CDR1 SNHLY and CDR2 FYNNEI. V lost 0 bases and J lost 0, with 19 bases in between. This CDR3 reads CASSEAQGSGTSSTDTQYF. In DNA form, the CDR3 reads TGTGCCAGCAGTGAAGCGCAAGGTAGCGGTACCTCTAGCACAGATACGCAGTATTTT.

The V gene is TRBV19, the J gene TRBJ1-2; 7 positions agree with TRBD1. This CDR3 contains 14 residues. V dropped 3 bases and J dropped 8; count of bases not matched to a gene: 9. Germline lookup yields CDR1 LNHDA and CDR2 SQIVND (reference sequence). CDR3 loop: CASSITTGTGGYTF. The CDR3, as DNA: TGTGCCAGTAGTATCACGACAGGGACGGGCGGCTACACCTTC.